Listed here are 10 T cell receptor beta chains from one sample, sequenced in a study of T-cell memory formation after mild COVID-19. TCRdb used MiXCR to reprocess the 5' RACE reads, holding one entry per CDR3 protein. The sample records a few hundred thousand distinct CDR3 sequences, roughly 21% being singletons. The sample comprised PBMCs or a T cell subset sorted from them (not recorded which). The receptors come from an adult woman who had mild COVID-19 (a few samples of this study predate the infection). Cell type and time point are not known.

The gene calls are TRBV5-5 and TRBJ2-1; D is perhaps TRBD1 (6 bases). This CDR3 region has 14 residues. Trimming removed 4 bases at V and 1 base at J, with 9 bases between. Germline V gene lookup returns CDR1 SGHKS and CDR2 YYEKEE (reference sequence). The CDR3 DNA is TGTGCCAGCAGCGGGGGCACTTCCTACAATGAGCAGTTCTTC. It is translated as CASSGGTSYNEQFF.

CDR3 coding DNA: TGTGCCAGCTCACCGACCTCTGGAAACACCATATATTTT. It translates to CASSPTSGNTIYF. This chain links TRBV18 with TRBJ1-3; D unclear. This CDR3 has 13 residues. Germline V lookup: CDR1 KGHSH, CDR2 LQKENI. V was cut by 3 bases and J by 0 bases, with 3 bases left in between.

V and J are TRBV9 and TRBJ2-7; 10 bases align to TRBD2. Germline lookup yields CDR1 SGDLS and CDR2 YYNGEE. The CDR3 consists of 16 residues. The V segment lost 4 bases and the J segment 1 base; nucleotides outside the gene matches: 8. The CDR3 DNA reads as TGTGCCAGCAGCCCCATAGCGGGGGGCCCATCCTACGAGCAGTACTTC. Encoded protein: CASSPIAGGPSYEQYF.

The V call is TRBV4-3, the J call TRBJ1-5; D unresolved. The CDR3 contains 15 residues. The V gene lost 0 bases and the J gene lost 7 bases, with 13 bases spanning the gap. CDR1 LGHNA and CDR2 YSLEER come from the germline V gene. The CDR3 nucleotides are TGCGCCAGCAGCCAAGATTGGGCGGGTTTGCAGCCCCAGCATTTT. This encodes CASSQDWAGLQPQHF.

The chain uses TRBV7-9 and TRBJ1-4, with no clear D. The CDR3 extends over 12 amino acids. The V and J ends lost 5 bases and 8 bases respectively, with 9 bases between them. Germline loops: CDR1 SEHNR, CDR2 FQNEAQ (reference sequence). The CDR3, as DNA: TGTGCCAGCAGCCGGGTTGGAGAAAAACTGTTTTTT. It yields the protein CASSRVGEKLFF.

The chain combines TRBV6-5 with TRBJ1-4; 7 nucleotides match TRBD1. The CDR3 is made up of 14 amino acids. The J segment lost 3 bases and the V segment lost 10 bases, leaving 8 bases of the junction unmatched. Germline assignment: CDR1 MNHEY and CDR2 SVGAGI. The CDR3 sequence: CATRMGTANEKLFF. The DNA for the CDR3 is TGTGCCACTCGAATGGGGACAGCTAATGAAAAACTGTTTTTT.

DNA of the CDR3: TGCAGTGCTATCTCCGGGAGTAGCACAGATACGCAGTATTTT. Its translation is CSAISGSSTDTQYF. V is TRBV20-1 and J is TRBJ2-3, with TRBD2 as a possible D gene (6 bases). The germline V gene has CDR1 DFQATT and CDR2 SNEGSKA (reference sequence). The CDR3 sequence is 14 residues long. V dropped 4 bases and J dropped 0 bases, with 11 bases sitting between them.

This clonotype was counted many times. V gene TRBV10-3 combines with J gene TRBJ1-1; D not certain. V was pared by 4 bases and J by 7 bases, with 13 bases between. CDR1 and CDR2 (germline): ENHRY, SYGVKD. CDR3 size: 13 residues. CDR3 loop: CAISADAGSEAFF. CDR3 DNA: TGTGCCATCAGTGCCGATGCCGGGAGTGAAGCTTTCTTT.

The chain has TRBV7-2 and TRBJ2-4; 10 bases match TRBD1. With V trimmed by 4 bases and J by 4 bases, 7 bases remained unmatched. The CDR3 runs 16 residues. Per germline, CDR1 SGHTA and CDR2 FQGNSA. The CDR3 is CASSSGQGMAKNIQYF. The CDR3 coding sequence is TGTGCCAGCAGCTCGGGACAGGGGATGGCAAAAAACATTCAGTACTTC.

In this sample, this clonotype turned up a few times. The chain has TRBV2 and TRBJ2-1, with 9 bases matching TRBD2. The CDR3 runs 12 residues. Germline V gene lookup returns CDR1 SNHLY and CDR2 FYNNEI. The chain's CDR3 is CGTAGGPNEQFF. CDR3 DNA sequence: TGTGGAACGGCGGGAGGGCCGAATGAGCAGTTCTTC.